These 27 T cell receptor beta chains were all obtained from the same sample, sequenced in a study of T cells expressing NK-cell markers. TCRdb reworked the 5' RACE reads into one entry per CDR3 protein, no DNA. The sample holds 500,000 to 700,000 distinct CDR3 sequences. The specimen sequenced was blood T cells: a sorted CD56 or NKG2C T cell subset, CD4+ or CD8+ T cells, or bulk PBMC T cells (not recorded which). These receptors all come from a man aged 18 to 35 in good health.

The gene calls are TRBV5-5 and TRBJ2-3; the TRBD1 assignment by TCRdb is unverifiable without DNA. Germline V gene sequence: CDR1 SGHKS, CDR2 YYEKEE (reference sequence). The CDR3 totals 16 residues. CDR3 amino acids: CASSLVGTGSADTQYF.

CDR3 sequence: CASSQDPGLAEETQYF. The chain recombines TRBV4-3 with TRBJ2-5; the D gene TCRdb calls, TRBD2, cannot be checked with no DNA. Per the germline V gene, CDR1 is LGHNA and CDR2 is YSLEER. This CDR3 comprises 16 residues.

The J gene is TRBJ2-6, the V gene TRBV23-1; no DNA is available, so the TRBD2 call from TCRdb remains unchecked. TRBV23-1 is filed as an ORF, its function uncertain. This CDR3 comprises 18 residues. The CDR3 sequence: CATHSTSGLSSGANVLTF.

CDR3 sequence reads: CASSEETGAPNEQFF. The chain is built from TRBV6-4 and TRBJ2-1; with no DNA, the TCRdb D assignment of TRBD1 cannot be verified. Germline CDR1 reads MRHNA; CDR2 reads SNTAGT. This CDR3 contains 15 residues.

The chain uses TRBV3-1 and TRBJ1-1; TCRdb's D call of TRBD1 is untestable without DNA. Germline CDR1 is LGHDT and CDR2 is YNNKEL (reference sequence). The length of the CDR3 is 13 residues. CDR3 loop: CASSQDRRQEAFF.

This chain joins TRBV5-1 and TRBJ1-1. The germline V gene encodes CDR1 SGHRS and CDR2 YFSETQ. The CDR3 loop spans 15 amino acids. The CDR3: CASSTDGGPNAEAFF. Full variable domain (missing parts from reference TRBV5-1 and TRBJ1-1): KAGVTQTPRYLIKTRGQQVTLSCSPISGHRSVSWYQQTPGQGLQFLFEYFSETQRNKGNFPGRFSGRQFSNSRSEMNVSTLELGDSALYLCASSTDGGPNAEAFFGQGTRLTVV.

The chain is built from TRBV3-1 and TRBJ2-2; the D call of TRBD1 rests on TCRdb alone, since no DNA is present to check it. The CDR3 spans 17 residues. Germline lookup yields CDR1 LGHDT and CDR2 YNNKEL (reference sequence). The CDR3 loop reads CASSQVYGRGDTGELFF.

This sequence joins TRBV29-1 and TRBJ2-3; TCRdb's D call of TRBD2 is untestable without DNA. From germline, CDR1 is SQVTM and CDR2 ANQGSEA. The CDR3 spans 14 residues. The CDR3 reads CSVLMAGAGDTQYF.

This rearrangement joins TRBV4-3 to TRBJ2-1; TCRdb lists TRBD2, though no DNA is available to test this call. This CDR3 is built from 17 residues. Germline loops: CDR1 LGHNA, CDR2 YSLEER. CDR3 loop: CASSQRGTSGPLDEQFF.

This chain joins TRBV9 and TRBJ1-5. Germline lookup yields CDR1 SGDLS and CDR2 YYNGEE. This CDR3 has 14 residues. CDR3: CASSGGGTNQPQHF.

The rearrangement joins TRBV12-3 or TRBV12-4 to TRBJ2-1; the TCRdb D gene call, TRBD1, has no DNA to confirm it. CDR3 length: 13 residues. The CDR3 region is CASIGGTWNEQFF.

The genes are TRBV7-9 and TRBJ2-5; TCRdb proposes TRBD1, but this gene call is untestable without DNA. Germline CDR1 reads SEHNR; CDR2 reads FQNEAQ (reference sequence). This CDR3 spans 13 amino acids. The CDR3 protein is CASGAGEPETQYF.

This chain connects TRBV11-2 to TRBJ2-5; TCRdb picks TRBD1, but there is no DNA to check that call. Germline V gene sequence: CDR1 SGHAT, CDR2 FQNNGV. The CDR3 consists of 16 residues. The chain's CDR3 is CASSLGTEWYQETQYF.

V gene TRBV14 combines with J gene TRBJ1-2. The CDR3 contains 13 residues. Germline CDR1 is SGHDN and CDR2 is FVKESK. The CDR3 loop is CASSQVSGYGYTF.

This chain uses TRBV28 with TRBJ1-4; TCRdb outputs TRBD1, but without DNA this stays unchecked. The germline gives CDR1 MDHEN, CDR2 SYDVKM. The CDR3 has 15 residues. CDR3 amino acids: CASSLGTGLNEKLFF.

The chain joins TRBV15 to TRBJ2-1; TCRdb gives TRBD1 as the D gene, but with no DNA this cannot be confirmed. Germline V gives CDR1 LNHNV, CDR2 YYDKDF (reference sequence). This CDR3 is built from 15 residues. CDR3 residues: CATSREGRGGNEQFF.

The chain has TRBV9 and TRBJ2-1; without DNA, the TCRdb call of TRBD2 cannot be checked. CDR3 length: 20 residues. Germline lookup yields CDR1 SGDLS and CDR2 YYNGEE. The CDR3 loop reads CASSIQGLAGGKISYNEQFF.

The chain combines TRBV29-1 with TRBJ2-1; TCRdb selects TRBD1, and the lack of DNA leaves this call unchecked. The germline V gene has CDR1 SQVTM and CDR2 ANQGSEA. This CDR3 contains 13 residues. CDR3 sequence: CSLRVSSYNEQFF.

The genes are TRBV5-1 and TRBJ2-3; the D gene TCRdb calls, TRBD1, cannot be checked with no DNA. Germline V gene sequence: CDR1 SGHRS, CDR2 YFSETQ. The CDR3 has 16 amino acids. The CDR3 sequence is CASSLDPHGPGDTQYF. The full variable domain, with the rest looked up from reference TRBV5-1 and TRBJ2-3, is KAGVTQTPRYLIKTRGQQVTLSCSPISGHRSVSWYQQTPGQGLQFLFEYFSETQRNKGNFPGRFSGRQFSNSRSEMNVSTLELGDSALYLCASSLDPHGPGDTQYFGPGTRLTVL.

The chain joins TRBV20-1 to TRBJ2-3; TCRdb designates TRBD2, a call that cannot be tested without DNA. This CDR3 region has 15 residues. Looked up from germline, CDR1 is DFQATT and CDR2 is SNEGSKA (reference sequence). This CDR3 reads CSAAQAGGREDTQYF.

The chain recombines TRBV11-2 with TRBJ2-1; without DNA, the TCRdb call of TRBD2 cannot be checked. Germline V CDR1 and CDR2: SGHAT, FQNNGV. CDR3 length: 17 amino acids. The CDR3 protein is CASSLDMGLAGYNEQFF.

The chain employs TRBV7-9 and TRBJ1-4; TCRdb indicates TRBD1, and absent DNA this call remains unverified. The CDR3 spans 15 residues. Germline CDR1 reads SEHNR; CDR2 reads FQNEAQ (reference sequence). This CDR3 reads CASSFLSESPEKLFF.

V gene TRBV7-2 combines with J gene TRBJ2-7; checking the TCRdb D call of TRBD1 is not possible without DNA. CDR1 is SGHTA and CDR2 is FQGNSA in the germline V gene. The CDR3 has 14 residues. The CDR3 here is CASSLVQQGYEQYF.

The V call is TRBV12-3 or TRBV12-4, the J call TRBJ1-2; the D gene TCRdb calls, TRBD1, cannot be checked with no DNA. The CDR3 covers 13 residues. The CDR3 is CASSRPAPGGYTF.

This chain uses TRBV10-2 with TRBJ1-1. The CDR3 runs 14 residues. Germline lookup yields CDR1 WSHSY and CDR2 SAAADI. The CDR3 reads CASTTAAKNTEAFF.

The chain recombines TRBV7-9 with TRBJ1-3; absent DNA, TCRdb's TRBD1 call cannot be checked. CDR1 is SEHNR, CDR2 FQNEAQ, per germline (reference sequence). This CDR3 spans 16 amino acids. This CDR3 reads CASSLAMGQGANTIYF. Full variable domain (rest looked up from reference TRBV7-9 and TRBJ1-3): DTGVSQNPRHKITKRGQNVTFRCDPISEHNRLYWYRQTLGQGPEFLTYFQNEAQLEKSRLLSDRFSAERPKGSFSTLEIQRTEQGDSAMYLCASSLAMGQGANTIYFGEGSWLTVV.

The chain uses TRBV20-1 and TRBJ2-7; TCRdb lists TRBD2, though no DNA is available to test this call. CDR1 is DFQATT and CDR2 is SNEGSKA in the germline V gene (reference sequence). The CDR3 covers 12 residues. The CDR3 protein is CSARKGPGEQYF.